Presented here are 32 T cell receptor beta chains from one specimen sequenced in a study of spatial heterogeneity in lung cancer. TCRdb reprocessed the 5' RACE reads via MiXCR and lists one record per CDR3 protein. The sample consists of approximately 40,000 distinct CDR3 sequences, around 15% of them appearing once. Noted time point: sample taken at primary tumor resection. This specimen was PBMCs, taken at surgery. The receptors were sampled from a male donor with early-stage non-small cell lung cancer.

This clonotype was counted a few times. The J gene is TRBJ2-1, the V gene TRBV7-9; D is possibly TRBD2 (5 bases). Germline CDR1 and CDR2: SEHNR and FQNEAQ (reference sequence). The V end was cut by 4 bases, the J end by 9 bases, with 7 bases between. The CDR3 is 11 amino acids. CDR3 sequence: CASSSEGEQFF. For the CDR3, the DNA is TGTGCCAGCAGCTCAGAGGGTGAGCAGTTCTTC.

This clonotype has just a few counts. The chain is built from TRBV20-1 and TRBJ1-5; 8 bases are shared with TRBD1. CDR1 is DFQATT and CDR2 is SNEGSKA in the germline V gene (reference sequence). The CDR3 is 12 residues long. Trimming cost V 8 bases and J 7 bases; bases outside gene matches: 7. CDR3 loop: CSLTGAGQPQHF. The CDR3 DNA reads as TGCAGTTTGACAGGGGCGGGACAGCCCCAGCATTTT.

This clonotype has at least ten counts. The chain uses TRBV4-2 and TRBJ1-5, with D tentatively TRBD1 (5 bases). The CDR3 totals 14 residues. Germline values: CDR1 LGHNA, CDR2 YNFKEQ. Trimming pared 2 bases from V and 0 bases from J, leaving 5 bases between. This CDR3 reads CASSQQGSNQPQHF. The CDR3 nucleotides read TGTGCCAGCAGCCAACAGGGTAGCAATCAGCCCCAGCATTTT.

This clonotype was observed a handful of times. The rearrangement links TRBV18 to TRBJ2-7; D is uncertain. V lost 8 bases and J lost 0, with 8 bases in between. The germline gives CDR1 KGHSH, CDR2 LQKENI. The CDR3 consists of 12 residues. Here the CDR3 DNA reads TGTGCCAGCACCTCCGGCTCCTACGAGCAGTACTTC. Translated, it gives CASTSGSYEQYF.

This clonotype appeared many times. The chain carries TRBV7-6 and TRBJ1-5; possible D gene TRBD1, 6 bases. CDR1 and CDR2 from the germline V gene are SGHVS and FNYEAQ. Trimming cost V 1 base and J 4 bases, with 8 bases left between them. The CDR3 spans 14 residues. The CDR3 region has the DNA TGTGCCAGCAGCTTAGGGACAGAGAATCAGCCCCAGCATTTT. This sequence encodes CASSLGTENQPQHF.

This chain connects TRBV3-1 to TRBJ1-6; the D is unclear. Germline V gene sequence: CDR1 LGHDT, CDR2 YNNKEL (reference sequence). The CDR3 extends over 14 amino acids. Trimming removed 3 bases at V and 9 bases at J, with 12 bases between. The CDR3 nucleotides read TGTGCCAGCAGCCAGAGACAATCCGTTTCACCCCTCCACTTT. Residues: CASSQRQSVSPLHF.

The CDR3 nucleotides are TGTGCCACCAGTGATACGAACATCCAAGTCAATGAGCAGTTCTTC. It encodes CATSDTNIQVNEQFF. The gene calls are TRBV24-1 and TRBJ2-1; no reliable D call. The V gene lost 3 bases and the J gene lost 6 bases, with 14 bases spanning the gap. Germline V CDR1 and CDR2: KGHDR, SFDVKD. This CDR3 has 15 residues.

This clonotype was observed many times. CDR3 in amino acids: CASRTTKGSDYEQYF. CDR3 in DNA: TGTGCCAGCAGGACGACAAAGGGATCGGACTACGAGCAGTACTTC. The chain joins TRBV27 to TRBJ2-7; no clear D. In germline, CDR1 is MNHEY, CDR2 SMNVEV (reference sequence). Trimming took off 6 bases at V and 3 bases at J, with 18 bases between the two ends. This CDR3 has 15 residues.

The V and J genes are TRBV7-8 and TRBJ2-5; possibly TRBD2 for D (5 bases). The CDR3 has 15 amino acids. The germline V and J ends were trimmed by 7 bases and 2 bases, with 17 bases remaining between them. Germline lookup yields CDR1 SGHVS and CDR2 FQNEAQ. CDR3: CASTLSGGAQETQYF. In DNA form, the CDR3 reads TGTGCCAGCACCCTTAGTGGAGGCGCTCAAGAGACCCAGTACTTC.

The sample holds a few counts of this clonotype. The gene calls are TRBV12-3 or TRBV12-4 and TRBJ1-2; 9 bases line up with TRBD1. This CDR3 has 15 amino acids. With 5 bases clipped from V and 3 bases from J, the junction kept 7 bases outside the gene matches. The CDR3 is CASSTYRGRDYGYTF. The CDR3 nucleotides are TGTGCCAGCAGTACCTACAGGGGGCGCGACTATGGCTACACCTTC.

In its sample, this clonotype was seen many times. The chain couples TRBV27 to TRBJ2-1; no clear D. In germline, CDR1 is MNHEY, CDR2 SMNVEV (reference sequence). This CDR3 spans 15 amino acids. Trimming cost V 0 bases and J 3 bases, with 9 bases left between them. CDR3 sequence: CASSLSSTFYNEQFF. Here the CDR3 DNA reads TGTGCCAGCAGTTTATCGAGTACCTTCTACAATGAGCAGTTCTTC.

CDR3 nucleotide sequence: TGTGCCAGCAGCTTAACGAAGAACACTGAAGCTTTCTTT. Amino acid sequence: CASSLTKNTEAFF. The chain joins TRBV7-3 to TRBJ1-1; D is undetermined. The ends were cut back, 0 bases at V and 1 base at J, with 3 bases in the middle. Germline assignment: CDR1 SGHTA and CDR2 FQGTGA. The CDR3 runs 13 residues.

The chain employs TRBV7-2 and TRBJ2-7, with D possibly matching TRBD2 (6 bases). The V and J ends lost 1 base and 1 base respectively, with 14 bases between them. Germline CDR1 and CDR2: SGHTA and FQGNSA. The CDR3 is 16 amino acids. The CDR3 region has the DNA TGTGCCAGCAGCTTAGGCGGGGCAGGTCTTTCCTACGAGCAGTACTTC. The encoded protein is CASSLGGAGLSYEQYF.

This chain uses TRBV6-1 with TRBJ1-2; TRBD1 agrees at 9 bases. Germline V gene sequence: CDR1 MNHNS, CDR2 SASEGT. Trimming took 8 bases from V and 7 from J; bases not matched to a gene: 11. This CDR3 has 14 amino acids. The CDR3 region is CASSPIGTGTGYTF. The CDR3 DNA reads TGTGCCAGCTCGCCGATCGGGACAGGGACTGGCTACACCTTC.

The chain recombines TRBV7-2 with TRBJ2-1, with D unclear. In germline, CDR1 is SGHTA, CDR2 FQGNSA. The CDR3 has 14 residues. Trimming took 3 bases from V and 0 from J, leaving 6 bases between them. The CDR3 loop is CASSFKSSYNEQFF. CDR3 sequence (DNA): TGTGCCAGCAGCTTCAAAAGCTCCTACAATGAGCAGTTCTTC.

There are a few counts of this clonotype. This sequence joins TRBV29-1 and TRBJ2-3; 12 nucleotides match TRBD2. The V segment lost 6 bases and the J segment 3 bases; nucleotides outside the gene matches: 7. Germline V gene sequence: CDR1 SQVTM, CDR2 ANQGSEA. This CDR3 has 15 residues. The CDR3 sequence is CSVRGLAGITDTQYF. CDR3 nucleotide sequence: TGCAGCGTCCGCGGACTAGCGGGGATAACAGATACGCAGTATTTT.

This clonotype was observed many times. The chain recombines TRBV29-1 with TRBJ2-1; 8 nucleotides match TRBD2. Germline V gives CDR1 SQVTM, CDR2 ANQGSEA. The CDR3 extends over 16 amino acids. Trimming at V came to 6 bases and at J to 1 base, leaving 11 bases not matched to a gene. Here the CDR3 reads CSVGGGVAGSYNEQFF. The CDR3 nucleotides are TGCAGCGTGGGCGGAGGGGTAGCGGGATCCTACAATGAGCAGTTCTTC.

V gene TRBV5-6 combines with J gene TRBJ2-7; D is unclear. The V and J ends lost 4 bases and 2 bases respectively, with 19 bases between them. This CDR3 region has 16 residues. CDR1 and CDR2 (germline): SGHDT, YYEEEE. CDR3 bases: TGTGCCAGCAGCCGCGTAGGGCACGGTAGTACCTACGAGCAGTACTTC. The encoded protein is CASSRVGHGSTYEQYF.

Ten or more counts support this clonotype. The chain has TRBV11-2 and TRBJ2-3; TRBD1 matches at 7 bases. Germline CDR1 and CDR2: SGHAT and FQNNGV. The CDR3 is 16 residues long. With 1 base clipped from V and 0 bases from J, the junction kept 4 bases outside the gene matches. CDR3 loop: CASSLAHRGSTDTQYF. In DNA form, the CDR3 reads TGTGCCAGCAGCTTAGCACACAGGGGTAGCACAGATACGCAGTATTTT.

This clonotype was seen repeatedly, ten times or more. The chain couples TRBV27 to TRBJ2-2; D is perhaps TRBD2 (5 bases). The germline V and J ends were trimmed by 6 bases and 4 bases, with 9 bases remaining between them. The CDR3 runs to 13 residues. Germline V gene lookup returns CDR1 MNHEY and CDR2 SMNVEV (reference sequence). In DNA, the CDR3 is TGTGCCAGCAGCATACGGGGCACCGGGGAGCTGTTTTTT. Encoded protein: CASSIRGTGELFF.

The chain is built from TRBV28 and TRBJ2-1; a weak D match, TRBD2 (7 bases). This CDR3 has 15 amino acids. Germline CDR1 and CDR2: MDHEN and SYDVKM. Deletions cut 3 bases from V and 2 bases from J, with 11 bases between. The CDR3 loop reads CASSLGGPAYNEQFF. The CDR3 DNA reads as TGTGCCAGCAGTTTGGGGGGGCCCGCCTACAATGAGCAGTTCTTC.

This clonotype appeared many times. This chain joins TRBV10-3 and TRBJ2-3; D is uncertain. Germline V gene sequence: CDR1 ENHRY, CDR2 SYGVKD. The length of the CDR3 is 14 residues. Trimming stripped 6 bases from V and 6 bases from J, with 16 bases between. DNA of the CDR3: TGTGCCATCAGCAGACCCAGTGAGCCCGATACGCAGTATTTT. Its protein is CAISRPSEPDTQYF.

This clonotype was counted many times. The chain carries TRBV5-1 and TRBJ1-6; no clear D. Trimming stripped 0 bases from V and 5 bases from J, with 3 bases between. The length of the CDR3 is 13 residues. CDR1 is SGHRS, CDR2 YFSETQ, per germline. The CDR3: CASSLGHNSPLHF. The CDR3 region has the DNA TGCGCCAGCAGCTTGGGACATAATTCACCCCTCCACTTT.

This clonotype was counted between two and nine times. The V gene is TRBV4-1, the J gene TRBJ2-5; D uncertain. V lost 0 bases, J lost 5 bases, and 10 bases lay in between. Germline V gives CDR1 MGHRA, CDR2 YSYEKL. The CDR3 spans 14 residues. The CDR3 coding sequence is TGCGCCAGCAGCCAAGAGGCCACCGTGGAGACCCAGTACTTC. Amino acids: CASSQEATVETQYF.

This clonotype has just a few counts. The rearrangement uses TRBV20-1 and TRBJ1-3; D possibly corresponds to TRBD1 (6 bases). The CDR3 runs to 14 residues. The V and J ends lost 6 bases and 4 bases respectively, with 16 bases between them. Germline CDR1 is DFQATT and CDR2 is SNEGSKA (reference sequence). The CDR3 DNA is TGCAGTGCCCTGAACGGGGGCGCAGGAAACACCATATATTTT. Translated, it gives CSALNGGAGNTIYF.

In this sample, this clonotype turned up many times. V usage is TRBV24-1 and J usage is TRBJ2-1; no clear D gene. Germline V gene lookup returns CDR1 KGHDR and CDR2 SFDVKD. The CDR3 is made up of 15 amino acids. V was trimmed by 5 bases and J by 2 bases, leaving 12 bases between them. This chain's CDR3 is CATSGTWQTYNEQFF. DNA of the CDR3: TGTGCCACCAGTGGAACTTGGCAGACCTACAATGAGCAGTTCTTC.

Regarding this clonotype: This may come from a read error, since a much larger clone is one base off. The chain couples TRBV10-3 to TRBJ2-5; TRBD1 aligns across 7 bases. CDR3 size: 15 residues. Germline lookup yields CDR1 ENHRY and CDR2 SYGVKD. The CDR3 sequence: CSISGTGTVKETQYF. The CDR3 DNA sequence: TGTTCCATCAGTGGGACCGGGACAGTTAAAGAGACCCAGTACTTC.

The CDR3 region is CASSRLWGLDNSPLHF. For the CDR3, the DNA is TGCGCCAGCAGCCGCCTTTGGGGGCTGGATAATTCACCCCTCCACTTT. The genes are TRBV4-1 and TRBJ1-6, with D perhaps matching TRBD1 (6 bases). Germline V CDR1 and CDR2: MGHRA, YSYEKL. The CDR3 runs to 16 residues. With 4 bases removed from V and 5 bases from J, the gap between germline ends came to 15 bases.

This clonotype showed up just a few times. The rearrangement links TRBV20-1 to TRBJ1-1; D remains ambiguous. The CDR3 sequence is 13 residues long. Trimming left V 0 bases short and J 1 base short, with 6 bases between. Germline V gene data show CDR1 as DFQATT and CDR2 as SNEGSKA (reference sequence). The CDR3 DNA reads TGCAGTGCTAGAGAGACACCGAACACTGAAGCTTTCTTT. This gives the protein CSARETPNTEAFF.

The chain uses TRBV5-1 and TRBJ1-1; tentatively, D is TRBD1 (5 bases). The ends were cut back, 2 bases at V and 3 bases at J, with 8 bases in the middle. This CDR3 has 13 amino acids. Germline V CDR1 and CDR2: SGHRS, YFSETQ. CDR3 coding DNA: TGCGCCAGCAGCTTTACAGGTGACACTGAAGCTTTCTTT. Translation: CASSFTGDTEAFF.

This clonotype was seen ten or more times. This chain connects TRBV10-3 to TRBJ2-5, with D possibly being TRBD2 (7 bases). The CDR3 totals 15 residues. The V gene lost 6 bases and the J gene lost 1 base, with 15 bases spanning the gap. Looked up from germline, CDR1 is ENHRY and CDR2 is SYGVKD. The CDR3 DNA reads as TGTGCCATCAGCCCGGAGGGGGGGTCCCAAGAGACCCAGTACTTC. It encodes CAISPEGGSQETQYF.

The chain combines TRBV7-3 with TRBJ2-7; 10 bases are shared with TRBD2. Germline CDR1 SGHTA, CDR2 FQGTGA. The ends lost 2 bases at V and 3 bases at J; junction bases unmatched: 4. The CDR3 runs 15 residues. The chain's CDR3 is CASSLEREGHYEQYF. The CDR3 bases are TGTGCCAGCAGCTTAGAGCGGGAGGGACACTACGAGCAGTACTTC. Supplemented by reference TRBV7-3 and TRBJ2-7, the full variable domain reads GAGVSQTPSNKVTEKGKYVELRCDPISGHTALYWYRQSLGQGPEFLIYFQGTGAADDSGLPNDRFFAVRPEGSVSTLKIQRTERGDSAVYLCASSLEREGHYEQYFGPGTRLTVT.